This T cell receptor (beta chain) was documented in a study of CD4+ T cells in melanoma. Study findings and constraints: A reported correlation linked neoantigen-specific CD4+ T cells to CD8+, macrophage and B cell function. Reportedly, melanoma neoantigen-specific CD4+ T cells showed varied differentiation states.

Points on this clone: What it binds is unknown.

Libraries were prepared by immunoSEQ multiplex PCR; TCRdb keeps only in-frame clonotypes and omits some of them. This sample has approximately 14,000 clones, with roughly 69% found just once. This receptor was obtained from a human donor with melanoma. Sequencing was done on a sample of cells from a culture (not recorded whether cultured in vitro).

The CDR3 DNA reads as TGTGCCAGCAGCCCGGATGGTGGGGAGCCCCAGCATTTT. Its translation: CASSPDGGEPQHF. This rearrangement joins TRBV6-4 to TRBJ1-5, with no clear D. This CDR3 has 13 residues. Germline V gene data show CDR1 as MRHNA and CDR2 as SNTAGT. V lost 6 bases and J 8 bases, leaving 14 bases between the germline ends.